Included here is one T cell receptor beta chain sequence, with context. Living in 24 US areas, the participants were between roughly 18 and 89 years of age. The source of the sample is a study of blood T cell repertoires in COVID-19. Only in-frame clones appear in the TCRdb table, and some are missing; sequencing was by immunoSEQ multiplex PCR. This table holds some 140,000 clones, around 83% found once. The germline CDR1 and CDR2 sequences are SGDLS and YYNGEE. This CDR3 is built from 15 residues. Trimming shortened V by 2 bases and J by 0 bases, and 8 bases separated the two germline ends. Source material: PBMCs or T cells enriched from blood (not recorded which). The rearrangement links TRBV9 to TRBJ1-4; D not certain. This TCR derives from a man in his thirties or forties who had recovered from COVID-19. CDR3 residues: CASSVGPTTNEKLFF. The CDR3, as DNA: TGTGCCAGCAGCGTGGGCCCGACAACTAATGAAAAACTGTTTTTT.